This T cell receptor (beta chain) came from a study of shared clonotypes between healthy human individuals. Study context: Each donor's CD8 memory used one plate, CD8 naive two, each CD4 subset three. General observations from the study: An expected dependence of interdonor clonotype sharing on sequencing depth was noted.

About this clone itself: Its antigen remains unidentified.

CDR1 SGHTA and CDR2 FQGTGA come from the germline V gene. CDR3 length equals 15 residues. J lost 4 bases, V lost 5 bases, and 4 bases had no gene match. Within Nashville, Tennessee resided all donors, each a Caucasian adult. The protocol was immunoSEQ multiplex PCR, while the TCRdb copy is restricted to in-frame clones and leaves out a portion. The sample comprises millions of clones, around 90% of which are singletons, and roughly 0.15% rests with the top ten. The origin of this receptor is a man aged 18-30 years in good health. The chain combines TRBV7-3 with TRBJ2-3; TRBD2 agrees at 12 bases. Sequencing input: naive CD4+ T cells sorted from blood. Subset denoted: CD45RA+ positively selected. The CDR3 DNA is TGTGCCAGCAGCCGGACTAGCGGGGTTTCAGATACGCAGTATTTT. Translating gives CASSRTSGVSDTQYF.